The rows below give T cell receptor beta chains drawn from one sample of a study of PD-1 blockade in classical Hodgkin lymphoma. Repertoires were generated with immunoSEQ multiplex PCR, while TCRdb's copy carries only in-frame clones and drops some. The data contain roughly 30,000 clones, around 81% of them seen just once; the ten biggest clones take up 17%. This specimen consisted of peripheral blood mononuclear cells (PBMCs), obtained before the fourth cycle of nivolumab. The receptors here all came from a human donor with classical Hodgkin lymphoma. The CDR3 runs from the conserved cysteine through the conserved F or W. The order of the fields is D gene, J gene, V gene, clone size, CDR3 protein, CDR3 DNA. The D gene is left open where the match is weak. Clone size, where shown, is once, few, many, or a class for clones that have expanded.

-,TRBJ1-2,TRBV11-3,-,CASSLELTGGYGYTF,TGTGCCAGCAGCTTAGAACTCACGGGGGGCTATGGCTACACCTTC
-,TRBJ1-5,TRBV2,-,CASSGDPRNQPQHF,TGTGCCAGCAGTGGGGACCCTAGGAATCAGCCCCAGCATTTT
-,TRBJ1-1,TRBV7-9,-,CASSLGGTKNTEAFF,TGTGCCAGCAGCTTAGGGGGGACAAAGAACACTGAAGCTTTCTTT
-,TRBJ1-1,TRBV2,-,CASSEAWDIQSAFF,TGTGCCAGCAGTGAAGCGTGGGACATTCAGTCAGCTTTCTTT
-,TRBJ2-3,TRBV7-9,-,CAGQRRGSSTDTQYF,TGTGCCGGTCAGAGGCGGGGTTCCAGCACAGATACGCAGTATTTT
-,TRBJ1-1,TRBV6-5,few,CASSPTGSNTEAFF,TGTGCCAGCAGCCCCACAGGAAGCAACACTGAAGCTTTCTTT
TRBD2,TRBJ2-5,TRBV2,-,CASSEPVRGGKFQETQYF,TGTGCCAGCAGTGAGCCGGTCCGGGGGGGAAAGTTTCAAGAGACCCAGTACTTC
-,TRBJ1-3,TRBV5-1,few,CASSLGGTPSSGNTIYF,TGCGCCAGCAGCTTGGGAGGGACACCAAGCTCTGGAAACACCATATATTTT
-,TRBJ1-1,TRBV4-1,-,CASSRGGWTEAFF,TGCGCCAGCAGCCGTGGGGGATGGACTGAAGCTTTCTTT
TRBD2,TRBJ2-4,TRBV6-1,-,CASSEALGLAVHLGAKNIQYF,TGTGCCAGCAGTGAAGCCCTGGGACTAGCGGTCCACCTCGGAGCCAAAAACATTCAGTACTTC
-,TRBJ1-5,TRBV27,-,CASRAARNSNQPQHF,TGTGCCAGCCGAGCGGCCAGGAATAGCAATCAGCCCCAGCATTTT
-,TRBJ2-7,TRBV27,-,CASKDSAAAEQYF,TGTGCCAGCAAGGATAGCGCCGCCGCCGAGCAGTACTTC
-,TRBJ1-5,TRBV18,-,CASSPTGGQPQHF,TGTGCCAGCTCACCAACCGGGGGACAGCCCCAGCATTTT
TRBD1,TRBJ1-1,TRBV4-1,-,CASSQAEQGGTEAFF,TGCGCCAGCAGCCAAGCGGAGCAGGGGGGTACTGAAGCTTTCTTT
-,TRBJ1-1,TRBV25-1,-,CASSEYGSGRAFF,TGTGCCAGCAGTGAATATGGGTCCGGGCGAGCTTTCTTT
TRBD1,TRBJ1-4,TRBV4-2,-,CASSRDRGGEKLFF,TGTGCCAGCAGCCGGGACAGGGGGGGTGAAAAACTGTTTTTT
TRBD1,TRBJ1-5,TRBV4-1,once,CASSQDDRGGNQPQHF,TGCGCCAGCAGCCAAGATGACAGGGGAGGCAATCAGCCCCAGCATTTT
TRBD2,TRBJ2-1,TRBV29-1,-,CSVGTSGHNEQFF,TGCAGCGTCGGGACTAGCGGACACAATGAGCAGTTCTTC
TRBD1,TRBJ1-2,TRBV7-9,-,CASSYTGGANYGYTF,TGTGCCAGCAGCTACACAGGGGGAGCTAACTATGGCTACACCTTC
-,TRBJ1-6,TRBV19,-,CASTTNARTSNSPLHF,TGTGCCAGTACCACCAACGCCCGGACATCAAATTCACCCCTCCACTTT
-,TRBJ2-1,TRBV9,-,CASSVVGANEQFF,TGTGCCAGCAGCGTAGTTGGGGCGAATGAGCAGTTCTTC
TRBD2,TRBJ2-1,TRBV28,-,CASSPTSTSGSSYNEQFF,TGTGCCAGCAGCCCCACCTCAACTAGCGGGAGCTCCTACAATGAGCAGTTCTTC
-,TRBJ2-6,TRBV7-8,-,CASSLNPSGANVLTF,TGTGCCAGCAGCTTAAATCCCTCTGGGGCCAACGTCCTGACTTTC